This T cell receptor beta chain is from a study of blood T cells in healthy people across ages. Findings and limits, study-wide: Diversity figures derived from one million T cells were judged to underestimate the true value. Comparison with aged donors showed that long-lived donors had more naive CD4+ cells and higher diversity. The CMV status of each donor remained undetermined, and this could have confounded shifts in expanded clonotypes.

Together with a sample-barcoded 5' primer, a J-beta primer mix was included in a second PCR lasting about 7 to 11 cycles. TCRdb recomputed calls from the 5' RACE reads with MiXCR, one row per CDR3 protein. The data show around 1,000,000 distinct CDR3 sequences, approximately 38% seen once. The sample providers were healthy Caucasian people from Russia, aged roughly 6 to 90. Remarks on this clonotype: Its target is unknown. One junction end does not reproduce the germline sequence, and a read error may be involved.

CDR3 length: 13 residues. Germline V gene data show CDR1 as MDHEN and CDR2 as SYDVKM. Sequencing input: blood. This chain joins TRBV28 and TRBJ2-7, with D perhaps matching TRBD2 (5 bases). This receptor was identified in a man aged 18 to 30 in good health. The chain's CDR3 is CATSLSSGNEQYF. The CDR3 DNA sequence: TGTGCCACCAGTTTAAGTTCCGGGAACGAGCAGTACTTC.